This TCR beta chain originates from a study of T cell repertoires in cytomegalovirus infection. Turning to the study itself: Researchers turned to recently identified HLA-C-restricted CMV epitopes as well as well-studied HLA-B-restricted ones. Matching HLA type, along with CMV infection, was indicated by public TCR beta signatures.

This clonotype was seen a few times. Its antigen is not known. Overall study findings and caveats: Frequencies of public TCR beta families were cumulated, and this identified carriers of CMV plus the relevant HLA. CMV-specific TCR beta clonotypes restricted by HLA-C dominated the ex vivo response.

The CDR3 contains 16 residues. Germline CDR1 is KGHDR and CDR2 is SFDVKD. V shed 4 bases and J shed 2 bases, with 15 bases lying between them. A single record per CDR3 protein comes from TCRdb applying MiXCR to the reads. The table records some 900,000 distinct CDR3 sequences, 32% of them present only once. The material sequenced was cultured CD8+ T cells from PBMCs, taken from culture after CMV antigen stimulation. This sequence was found in a human donor in good health (CMV status not recorded). Some clones in this sample may be carry-over from other donors' samples. The J gene is TRBJ2-3, the V gene TRBV24-1; D is possibly TRBD1 (5 bases). CDR3 amino acids: CATSESGPGPTDTQYF. In DNA, the CDR3 is TGTGCCACCAGTGAATCCGGCCCAGGGCCCACAGATACGCAGTATTTT.